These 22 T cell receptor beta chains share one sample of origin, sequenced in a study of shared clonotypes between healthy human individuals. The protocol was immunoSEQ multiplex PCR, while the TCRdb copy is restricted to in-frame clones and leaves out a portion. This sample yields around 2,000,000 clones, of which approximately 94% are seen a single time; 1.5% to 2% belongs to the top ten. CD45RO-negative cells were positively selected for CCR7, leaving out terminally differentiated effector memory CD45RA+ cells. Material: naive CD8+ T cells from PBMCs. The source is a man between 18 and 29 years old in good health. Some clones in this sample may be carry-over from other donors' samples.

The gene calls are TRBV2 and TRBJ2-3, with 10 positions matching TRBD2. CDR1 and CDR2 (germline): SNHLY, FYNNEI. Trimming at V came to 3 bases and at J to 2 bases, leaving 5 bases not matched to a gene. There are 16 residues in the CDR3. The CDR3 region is CASSDLGLAATDTQYF. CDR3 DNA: TGTGCCAGCAGTGACTTAGGACTAGCGGCCACAGATACGCAGTATTTT.

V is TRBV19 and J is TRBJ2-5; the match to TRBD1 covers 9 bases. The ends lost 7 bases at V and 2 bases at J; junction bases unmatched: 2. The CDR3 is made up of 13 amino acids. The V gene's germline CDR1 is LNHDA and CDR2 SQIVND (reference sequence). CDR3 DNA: TGTGCCAGTAAACAGGGGGCTCAAGAGACCCAGTACTTC. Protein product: CASKQGAQETQYF.

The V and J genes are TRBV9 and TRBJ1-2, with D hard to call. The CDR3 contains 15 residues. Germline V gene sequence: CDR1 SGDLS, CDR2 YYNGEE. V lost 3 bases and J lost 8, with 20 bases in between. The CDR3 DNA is TGTGCCAGCAGCGAAACCCTGACCCCGTATGAGGGCTACACCTTC. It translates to CASSETLTPYEGYTF. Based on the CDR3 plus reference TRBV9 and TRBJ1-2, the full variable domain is DSGVTQTPKHLITATGQRVTLRCSPRSGDLSVYWYQQSLDQGLQFLIQYYNGEERAKGNILERFSAQQFPDLHSELNLSSLELGDSALYFCASSETLTPYEGYTFGSGTRLTVV.

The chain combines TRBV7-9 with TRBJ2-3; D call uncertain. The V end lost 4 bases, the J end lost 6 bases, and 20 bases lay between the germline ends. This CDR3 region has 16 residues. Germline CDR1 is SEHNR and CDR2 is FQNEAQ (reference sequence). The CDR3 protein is CASSSPEGLLVDTQYF. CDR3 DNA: TGTGCCAGCAGCTCGCCCGAAGGGTTGTTAGTCGATACGCAGTATTTT. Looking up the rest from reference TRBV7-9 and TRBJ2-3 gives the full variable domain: DTGVSQNPRHKITKRGQNVTFRCDPISEHNRLYWYRQTLGQGPEFLTYFQNEAQLEKSRLLSDRFSAERPKGSFSTLEIQRTEQGDSAMYLCASSSPEGLLVDTQYFGPGTRLTVL.

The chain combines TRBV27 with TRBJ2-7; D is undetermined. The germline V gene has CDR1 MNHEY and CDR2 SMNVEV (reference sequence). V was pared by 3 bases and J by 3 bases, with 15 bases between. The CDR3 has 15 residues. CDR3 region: CASSFDAGPFYEQYF. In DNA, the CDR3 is TGTGCCAGCAGTTTCGACGCTGGTCCTTTCTACGAGCAGTACTTC.

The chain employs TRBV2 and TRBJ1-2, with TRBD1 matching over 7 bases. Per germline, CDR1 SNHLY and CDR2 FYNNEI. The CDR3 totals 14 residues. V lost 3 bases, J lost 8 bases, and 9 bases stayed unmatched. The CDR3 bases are TGTGCCAGCAGTGAGCCGGAGACAGGGTCCGGCTACACCTTC. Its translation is CASSEPETGSGYTF.

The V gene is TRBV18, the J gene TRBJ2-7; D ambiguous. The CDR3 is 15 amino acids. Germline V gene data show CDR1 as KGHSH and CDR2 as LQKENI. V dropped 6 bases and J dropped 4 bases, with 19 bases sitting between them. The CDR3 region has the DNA TGTGCCAGCTCGTCCGACATTTACAACATATACGAGCAGTACTTC. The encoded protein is CASSSDIYNIYEQYF.

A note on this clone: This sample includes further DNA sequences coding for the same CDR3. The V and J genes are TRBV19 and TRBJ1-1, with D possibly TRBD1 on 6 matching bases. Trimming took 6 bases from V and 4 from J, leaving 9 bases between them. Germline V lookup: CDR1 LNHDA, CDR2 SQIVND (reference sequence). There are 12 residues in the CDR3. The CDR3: CASRTGSTEAFF. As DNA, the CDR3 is TGTGCCAGTAGGACAGGCTCCACTGAAGCTTTCTTT.

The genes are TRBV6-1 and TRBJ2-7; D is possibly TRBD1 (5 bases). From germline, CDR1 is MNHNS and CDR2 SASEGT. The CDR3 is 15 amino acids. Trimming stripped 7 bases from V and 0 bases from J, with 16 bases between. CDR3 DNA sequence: TGTGCCAGCATCCTCTCTCTAGGGGCCTCCTACGAGCAGTACTTC. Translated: CASILSLGASYEQYF.

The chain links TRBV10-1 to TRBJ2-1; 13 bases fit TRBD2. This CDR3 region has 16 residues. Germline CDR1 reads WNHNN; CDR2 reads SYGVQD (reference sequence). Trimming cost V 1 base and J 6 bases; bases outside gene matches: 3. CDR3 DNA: TGCGCCAGCAGTGAGTACAGGACTAGCGGGAGCAATGAGCAGTTCTTC. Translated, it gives CASSEYRTSGSNEQFF.

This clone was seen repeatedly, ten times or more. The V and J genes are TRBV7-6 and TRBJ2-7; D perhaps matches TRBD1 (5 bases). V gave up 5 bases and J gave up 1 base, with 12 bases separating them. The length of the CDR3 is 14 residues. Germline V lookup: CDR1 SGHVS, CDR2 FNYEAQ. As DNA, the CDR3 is TGTGCCAGCAGCCAACCAGGGCAGTCCTACGAGCAGTACTTC. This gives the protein CASSQPGQSYEQYF. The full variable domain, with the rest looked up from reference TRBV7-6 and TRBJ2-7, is GAGVSQSPRYKVTKRGQDVALRCDPISGHVSLYWYRQALGQGPEFLTYFNYEAQQDKSGLPNDRFSAERPEGSISTLTIQRTEQRDSAMYRCASSQPGQSYEQYFGPGTRLTVT.

CDR3 coding DNA: TGTGCCAGCAGCGTAGGTGGAGCTTCGGGGGACATTCAGTACTTC. Translating it yields CASSVGGASGDIQYF. The chain has TRBV9 and TRBJ2-4, with D possibly TRBD2 on 6 matching bases. V was clipped by 0 bases and J by 8 bases, with 15 bases between them. The CDR3 is 15 residues long. Germline CDR1 SGDLS, CDR2 YYNGEE.

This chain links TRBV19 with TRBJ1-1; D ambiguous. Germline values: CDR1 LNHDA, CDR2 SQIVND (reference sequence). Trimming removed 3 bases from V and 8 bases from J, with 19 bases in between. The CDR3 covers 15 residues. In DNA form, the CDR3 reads TGTGCCAGTAGTATTCGGCCGAGTTTGGCTCAAGAAGCTTTCTTT. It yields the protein CASSIRPSLAQEAFF.

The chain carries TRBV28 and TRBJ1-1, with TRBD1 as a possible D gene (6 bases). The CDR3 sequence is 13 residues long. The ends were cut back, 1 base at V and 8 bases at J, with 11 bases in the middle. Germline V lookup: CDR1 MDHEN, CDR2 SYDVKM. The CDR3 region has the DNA TGTGCCAGCAGTTTATTGTGGGGGCGGGAAGCTTTCTTT. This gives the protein CASSLLWGREAFF.

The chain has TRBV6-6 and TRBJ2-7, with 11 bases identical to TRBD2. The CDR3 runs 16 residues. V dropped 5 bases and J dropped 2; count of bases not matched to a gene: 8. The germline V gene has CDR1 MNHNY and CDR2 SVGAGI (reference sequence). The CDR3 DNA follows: TGTGCCAGCAGTCCCGCGGTAGCGGGAGGGGCCTACGAGCAGTACTTC. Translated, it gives CASSPAVAGGAYEQYF.

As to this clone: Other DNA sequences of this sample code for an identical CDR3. CDR3 loop: CASSIDLENNQPQHF. The CDR3 DNA reads as TGTGCCAGTAGTATAGATCTGGAGAACAATCAGCCCCAGCATTTT. The V gene is TRBV19, the J gene TRBJ1-5; D remains ambiguous. CDR1 and CDR2 (germline): LNHDA, SQIVND (reference sequence). The germline V and J ends were trimmed by 0 bases and 3 bases, with 9 bases remaining between them. This CDR3 contains 15 residues.

The DNA for the CDR3 is TGTGCCAGCAGGGGTGGCTCCTACGAGCAGTACTTC. Translating gives CASRGGSYEQYF. This chain links TRBV7-9 with TRBJ2-7; unclear D gene. Germline V gene sequence: CDR1 SEHNR, CDR2 FQNEAQ (reference sequence). V lost 6 bases and J lost 0, with 6 bases in between. The CDR3 is 12 residues long.

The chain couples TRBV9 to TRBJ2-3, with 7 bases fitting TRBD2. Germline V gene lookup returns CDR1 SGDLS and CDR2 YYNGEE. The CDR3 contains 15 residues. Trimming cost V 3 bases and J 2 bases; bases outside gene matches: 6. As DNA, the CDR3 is TGTGCCAGCAGCGGGGAGGGGCTATACACAGATACGCAGTATTTT. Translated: CASSGEGLYTDTQYF.

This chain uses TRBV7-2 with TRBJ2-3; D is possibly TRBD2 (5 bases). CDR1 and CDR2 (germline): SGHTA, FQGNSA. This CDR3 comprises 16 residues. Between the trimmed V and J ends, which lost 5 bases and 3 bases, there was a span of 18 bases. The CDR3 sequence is CASSPNFGWETDTQYF. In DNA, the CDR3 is TGTGCCAGCAGCCCCAATTTTGGGTGGGAGACAGATACGCAGTATTTT. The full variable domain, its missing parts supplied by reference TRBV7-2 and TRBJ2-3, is GAGVSQSPSNKVTEKGKDVELRCDPISGHTALYWYRQSLGQGLEFLIYFQGNSAPDKSGLPSDRFSAERTGGSVSTLTIQRTQQEDSAVYLCASSPNFGWETDTQYFGPGTRLTVL.

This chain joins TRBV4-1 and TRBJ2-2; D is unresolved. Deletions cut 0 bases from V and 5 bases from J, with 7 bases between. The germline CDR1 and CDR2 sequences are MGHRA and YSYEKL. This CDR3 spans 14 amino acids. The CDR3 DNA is TGCGCCAGCAGCCAAGACAGGTTGACCGGGGAGCTGTTTTTT. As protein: CASSQDRLTGELFF.

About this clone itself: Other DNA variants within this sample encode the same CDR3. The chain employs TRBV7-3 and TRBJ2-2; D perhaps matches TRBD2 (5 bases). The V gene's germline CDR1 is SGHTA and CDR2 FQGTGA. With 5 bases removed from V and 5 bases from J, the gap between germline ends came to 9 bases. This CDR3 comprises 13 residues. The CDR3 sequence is CASSQRGTGELFF. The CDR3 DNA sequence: TGTGCCAGCAGCCAACGAGGGACCGGGGAGCTGTTTTTT.

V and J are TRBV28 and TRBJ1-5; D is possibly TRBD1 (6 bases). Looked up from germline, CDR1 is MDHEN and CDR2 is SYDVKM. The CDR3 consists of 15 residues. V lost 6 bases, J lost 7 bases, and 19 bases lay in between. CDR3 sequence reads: CASRALQGAGQPQHF. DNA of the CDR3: TGTGCCAGCAGAGCCTTACAGGGTGCGGGACAGCCCCAGCATTTT.